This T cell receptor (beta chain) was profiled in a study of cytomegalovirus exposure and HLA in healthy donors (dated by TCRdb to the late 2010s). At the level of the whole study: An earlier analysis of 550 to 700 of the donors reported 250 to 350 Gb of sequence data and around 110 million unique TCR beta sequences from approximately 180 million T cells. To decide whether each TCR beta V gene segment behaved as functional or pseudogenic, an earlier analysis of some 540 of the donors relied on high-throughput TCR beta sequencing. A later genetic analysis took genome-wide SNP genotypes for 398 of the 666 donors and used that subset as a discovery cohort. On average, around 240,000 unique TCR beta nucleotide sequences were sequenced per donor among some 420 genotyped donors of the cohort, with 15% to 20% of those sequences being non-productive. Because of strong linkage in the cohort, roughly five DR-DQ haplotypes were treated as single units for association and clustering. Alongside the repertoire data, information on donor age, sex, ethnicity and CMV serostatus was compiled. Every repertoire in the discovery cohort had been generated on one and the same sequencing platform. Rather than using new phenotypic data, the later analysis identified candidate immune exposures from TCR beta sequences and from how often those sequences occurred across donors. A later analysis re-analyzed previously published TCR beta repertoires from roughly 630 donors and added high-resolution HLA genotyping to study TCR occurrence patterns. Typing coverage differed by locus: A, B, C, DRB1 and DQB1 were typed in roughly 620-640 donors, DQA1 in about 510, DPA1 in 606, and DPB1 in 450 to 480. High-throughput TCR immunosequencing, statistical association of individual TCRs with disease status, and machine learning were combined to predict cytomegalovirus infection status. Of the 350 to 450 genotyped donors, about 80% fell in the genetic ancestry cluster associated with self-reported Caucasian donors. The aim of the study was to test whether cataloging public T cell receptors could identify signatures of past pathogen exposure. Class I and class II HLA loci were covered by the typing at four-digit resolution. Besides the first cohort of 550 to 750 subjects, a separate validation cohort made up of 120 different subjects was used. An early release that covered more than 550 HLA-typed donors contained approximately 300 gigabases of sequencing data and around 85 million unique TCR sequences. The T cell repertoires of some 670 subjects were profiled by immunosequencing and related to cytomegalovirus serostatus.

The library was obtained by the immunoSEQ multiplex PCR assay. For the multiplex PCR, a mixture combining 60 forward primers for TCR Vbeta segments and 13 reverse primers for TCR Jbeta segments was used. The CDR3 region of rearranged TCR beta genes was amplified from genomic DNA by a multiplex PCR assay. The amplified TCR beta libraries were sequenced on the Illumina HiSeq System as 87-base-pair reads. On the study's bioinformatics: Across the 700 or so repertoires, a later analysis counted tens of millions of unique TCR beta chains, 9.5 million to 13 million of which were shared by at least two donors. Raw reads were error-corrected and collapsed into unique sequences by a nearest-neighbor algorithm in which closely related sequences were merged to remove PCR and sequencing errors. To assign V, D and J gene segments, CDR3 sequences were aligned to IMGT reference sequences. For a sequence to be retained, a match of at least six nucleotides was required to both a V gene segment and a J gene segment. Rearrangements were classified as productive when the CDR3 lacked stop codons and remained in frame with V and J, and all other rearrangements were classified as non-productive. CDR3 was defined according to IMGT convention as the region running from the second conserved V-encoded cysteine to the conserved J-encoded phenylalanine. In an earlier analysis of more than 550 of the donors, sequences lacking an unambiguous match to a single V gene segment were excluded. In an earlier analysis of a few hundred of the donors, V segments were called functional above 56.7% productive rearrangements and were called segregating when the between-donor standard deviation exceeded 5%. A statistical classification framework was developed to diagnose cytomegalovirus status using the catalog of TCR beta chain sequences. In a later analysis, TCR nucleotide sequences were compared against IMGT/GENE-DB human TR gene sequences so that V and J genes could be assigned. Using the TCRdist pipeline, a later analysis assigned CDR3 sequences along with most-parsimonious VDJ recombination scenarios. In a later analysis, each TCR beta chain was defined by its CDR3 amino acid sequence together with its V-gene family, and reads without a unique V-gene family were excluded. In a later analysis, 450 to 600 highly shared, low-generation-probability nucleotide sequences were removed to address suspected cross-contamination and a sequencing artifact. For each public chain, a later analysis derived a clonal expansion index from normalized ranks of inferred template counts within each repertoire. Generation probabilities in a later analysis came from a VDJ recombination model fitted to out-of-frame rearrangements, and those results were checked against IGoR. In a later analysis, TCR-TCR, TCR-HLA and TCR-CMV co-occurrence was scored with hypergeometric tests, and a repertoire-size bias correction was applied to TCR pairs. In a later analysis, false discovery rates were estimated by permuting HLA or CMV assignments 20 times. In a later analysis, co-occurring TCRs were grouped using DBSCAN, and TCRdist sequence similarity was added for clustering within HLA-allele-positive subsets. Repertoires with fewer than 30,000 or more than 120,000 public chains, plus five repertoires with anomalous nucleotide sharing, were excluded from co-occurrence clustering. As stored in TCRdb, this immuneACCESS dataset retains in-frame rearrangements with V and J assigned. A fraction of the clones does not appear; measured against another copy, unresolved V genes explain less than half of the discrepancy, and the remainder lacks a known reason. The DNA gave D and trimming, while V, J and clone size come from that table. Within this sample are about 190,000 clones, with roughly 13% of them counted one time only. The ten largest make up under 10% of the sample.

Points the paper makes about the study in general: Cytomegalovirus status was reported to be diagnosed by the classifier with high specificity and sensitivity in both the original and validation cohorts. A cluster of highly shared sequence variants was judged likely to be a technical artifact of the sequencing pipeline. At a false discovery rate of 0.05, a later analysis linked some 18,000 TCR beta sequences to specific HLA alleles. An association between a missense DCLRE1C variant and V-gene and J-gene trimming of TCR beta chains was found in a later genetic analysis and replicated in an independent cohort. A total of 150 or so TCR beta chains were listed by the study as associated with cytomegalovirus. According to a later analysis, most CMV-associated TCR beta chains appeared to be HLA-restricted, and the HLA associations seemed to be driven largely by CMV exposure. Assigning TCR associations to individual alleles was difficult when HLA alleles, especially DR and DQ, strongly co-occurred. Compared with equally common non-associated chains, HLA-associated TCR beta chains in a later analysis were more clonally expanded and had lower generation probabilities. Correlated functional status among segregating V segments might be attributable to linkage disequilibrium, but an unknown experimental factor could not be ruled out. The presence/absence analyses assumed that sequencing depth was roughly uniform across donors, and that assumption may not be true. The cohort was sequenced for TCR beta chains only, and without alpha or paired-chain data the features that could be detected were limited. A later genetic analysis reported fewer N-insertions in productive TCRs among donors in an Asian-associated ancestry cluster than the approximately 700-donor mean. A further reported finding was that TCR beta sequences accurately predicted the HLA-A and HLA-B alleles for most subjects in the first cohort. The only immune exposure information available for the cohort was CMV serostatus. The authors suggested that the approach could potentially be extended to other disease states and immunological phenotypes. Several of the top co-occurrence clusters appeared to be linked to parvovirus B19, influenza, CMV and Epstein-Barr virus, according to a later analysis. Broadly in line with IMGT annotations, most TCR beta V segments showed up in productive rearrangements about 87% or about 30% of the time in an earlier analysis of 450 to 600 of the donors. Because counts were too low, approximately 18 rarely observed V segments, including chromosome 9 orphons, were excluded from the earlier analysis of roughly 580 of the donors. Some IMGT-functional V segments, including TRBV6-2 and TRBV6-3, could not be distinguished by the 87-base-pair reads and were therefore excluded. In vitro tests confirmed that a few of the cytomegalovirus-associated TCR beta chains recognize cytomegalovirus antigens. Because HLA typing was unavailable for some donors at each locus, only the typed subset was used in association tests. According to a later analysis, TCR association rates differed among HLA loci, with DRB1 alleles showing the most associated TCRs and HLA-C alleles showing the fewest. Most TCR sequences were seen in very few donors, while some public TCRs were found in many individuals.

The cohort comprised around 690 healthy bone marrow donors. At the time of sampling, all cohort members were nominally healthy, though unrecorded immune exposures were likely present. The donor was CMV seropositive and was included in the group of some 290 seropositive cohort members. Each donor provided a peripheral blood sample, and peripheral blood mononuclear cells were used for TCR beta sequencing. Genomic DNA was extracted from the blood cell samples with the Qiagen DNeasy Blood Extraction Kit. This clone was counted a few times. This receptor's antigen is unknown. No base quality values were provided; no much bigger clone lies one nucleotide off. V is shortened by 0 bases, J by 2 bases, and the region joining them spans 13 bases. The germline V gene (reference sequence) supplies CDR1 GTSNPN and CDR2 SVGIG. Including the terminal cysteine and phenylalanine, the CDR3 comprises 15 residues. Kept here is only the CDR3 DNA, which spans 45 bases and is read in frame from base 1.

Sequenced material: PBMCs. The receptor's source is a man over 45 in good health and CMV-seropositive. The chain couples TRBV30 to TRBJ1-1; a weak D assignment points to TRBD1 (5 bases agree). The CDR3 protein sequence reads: CAWSVWGGVNTEAFF. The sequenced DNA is TGTGCCTGGAGTGTCTGGGGGGGGGTTAACACTGAAGCTTTCTTT. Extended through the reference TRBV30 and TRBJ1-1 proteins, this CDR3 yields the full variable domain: SQTIHQWPATLVQPVGSPLSLECTVEGTSNPNLYWYRQAAGRGLQLLFYSVGIGQISSEVPQNLSASRPQDRQFILSSKKLLLSDSGFYLCAWSVWGGVNTEAFFGQGTRLTVV.